This T cell receptor beta chain comes out of a study of control samples from healthy donors and cancer patients. Only in-frame clones appear in the TCRdb table, and some are missing; sequencing was by immunoSEQ multiplex PCR. The data show more than 20,000 clones, about 80% seen once. This clone was recorded a few times. CDR1 and CDR2 (germline): SGHTA, FQGNSA. V was trimmed by 6 bases and J by 0 bases, leaving 12 bases between them. The length of the CDR3 is 15 residues. The source material was PBMCs. V gene TRBV7-2 combines with J gene TRBJ1-5; D is uncertain. The sequence was obtained from a man aged 55 to 70 with head and neck cancer. CDR3 residues: CASRPGSYSNQPQHF. As DNA, the CDR3 is TGTGCCAGCAGACCGGGCTCATATAGCAATCAGCCCCAGCATTTT.